This TCR beta chain was identified in a study of T cell changes during pregnancy in multiple sclerosis. Data came from immunoSEQ multiplex PCR; TCRdb stores just in-frame clones and leaves some out. The table records around 78,000 clones, 93% of them present only once. Trimming took 1 base from V and 3 from J, leaving 9 bases between them. The germline gives CDR1 MNHEY, CDR2 SMNVEV (reference sequence). This CDR3 region has 14 residues. This chain joins TRBV27 and TRBJ1-2, with D maybe TRBD1 (6 bases). The TCR sequence derives from a female donor with multiple sclerosis, enrolled in a pregnancy study. The sequenced sample was peripheral blood, obtained in the second trimester of pregnancy. The CDR3 DNA follows: TGTGCCAGCAGTTTATGGGCAGGGGACTATGGCTACACCTTC. Translated, it gives CASSLWAGDYGYTF.